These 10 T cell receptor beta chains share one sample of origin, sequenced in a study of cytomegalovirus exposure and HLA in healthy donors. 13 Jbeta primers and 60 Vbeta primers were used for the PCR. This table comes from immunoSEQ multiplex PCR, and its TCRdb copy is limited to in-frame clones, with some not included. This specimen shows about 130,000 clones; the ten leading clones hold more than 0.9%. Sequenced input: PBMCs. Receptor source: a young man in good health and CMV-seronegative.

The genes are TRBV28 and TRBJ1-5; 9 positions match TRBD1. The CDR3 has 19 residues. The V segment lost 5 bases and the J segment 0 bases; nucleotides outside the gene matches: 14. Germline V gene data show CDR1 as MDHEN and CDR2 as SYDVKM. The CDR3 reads CASSVTGQGGSYSNQPQHF. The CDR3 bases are TGTGCCAGCAGTGTAACGGGACAGGGCGGGTCCTATAGCAATCAGCCCCAGCATTTT.

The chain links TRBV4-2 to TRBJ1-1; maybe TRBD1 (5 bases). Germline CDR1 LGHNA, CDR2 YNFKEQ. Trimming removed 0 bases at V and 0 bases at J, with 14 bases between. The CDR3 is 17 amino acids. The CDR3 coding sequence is TGTGCCAGCAGCCAAGAAGTGATAGGGGAATTGAACACTGAAGCTTTCTTT. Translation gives CASSQEVIGELNTEAFF.

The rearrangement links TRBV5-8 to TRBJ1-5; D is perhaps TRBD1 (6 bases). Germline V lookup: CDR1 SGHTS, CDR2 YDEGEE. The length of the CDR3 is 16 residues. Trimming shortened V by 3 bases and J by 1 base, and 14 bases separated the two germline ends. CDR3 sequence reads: CASSYRGGRSNQPQHF. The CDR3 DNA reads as TGTGCCAGCAGCTATCGGGGGGGCCGGAGCAATCAGCCCCAGCATTTT.

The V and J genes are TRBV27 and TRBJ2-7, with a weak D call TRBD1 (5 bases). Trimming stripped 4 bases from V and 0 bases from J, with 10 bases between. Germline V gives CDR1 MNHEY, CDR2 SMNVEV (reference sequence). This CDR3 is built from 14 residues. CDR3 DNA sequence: TGTGCCAGCAGTTCAAAAGGGGACTCCTACGAGCAGTACTTC. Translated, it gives CASSSKGDSYEQYF.

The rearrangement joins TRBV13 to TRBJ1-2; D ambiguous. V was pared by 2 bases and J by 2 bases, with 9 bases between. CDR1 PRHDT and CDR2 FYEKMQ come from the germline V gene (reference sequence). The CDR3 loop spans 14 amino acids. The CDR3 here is CASSLMGSNYGYTF. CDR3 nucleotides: TGTGCCAGCAGCTTAATGGGCAGCAACTATGGCTACACCTTC.

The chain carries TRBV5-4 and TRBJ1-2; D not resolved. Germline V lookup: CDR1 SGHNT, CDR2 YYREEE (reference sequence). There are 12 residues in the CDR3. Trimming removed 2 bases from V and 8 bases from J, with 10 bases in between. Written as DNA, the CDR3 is TGTGCCAGCAGCTTTATCCAACAGGGCTACACCTTC. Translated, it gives CASSFIQQGYTF. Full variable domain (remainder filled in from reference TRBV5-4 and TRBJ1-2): ETGVTQSPTHLIKTRGQQVTLRCSSQSGHNTVSWYQQALGQGPQFIFQYYREEENGRGNFPPRFSGLQFPNYSSELNVNALELDDSALYLCASSFIQQGYTFGSGTRLTVV.

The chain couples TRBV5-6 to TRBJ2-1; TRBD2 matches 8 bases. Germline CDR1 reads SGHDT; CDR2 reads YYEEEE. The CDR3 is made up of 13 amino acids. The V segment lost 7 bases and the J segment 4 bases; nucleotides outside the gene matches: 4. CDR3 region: CASRKRGYNEQFF. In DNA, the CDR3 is TGTGCCAGCCGCAAGCGGGGGTACAATGAGCAGTTCTTC.

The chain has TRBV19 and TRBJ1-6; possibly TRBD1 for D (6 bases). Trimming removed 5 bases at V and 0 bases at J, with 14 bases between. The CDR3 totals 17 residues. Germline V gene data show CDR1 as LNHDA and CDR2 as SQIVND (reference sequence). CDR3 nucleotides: TGTGCCAGTAGTGACCATCAGGGGAGCTCCTATAATTCACCCCTCCACTTT. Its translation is CASSDHQGSSYNSPLHF.

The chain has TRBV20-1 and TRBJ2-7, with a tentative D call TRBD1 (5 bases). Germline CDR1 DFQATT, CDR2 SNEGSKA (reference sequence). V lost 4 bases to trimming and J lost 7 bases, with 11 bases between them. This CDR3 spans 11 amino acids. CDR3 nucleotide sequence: TGCAGTGCTACCAGGGTTGGTGAGCAGTACTTC. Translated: CSATRVGEQYF.

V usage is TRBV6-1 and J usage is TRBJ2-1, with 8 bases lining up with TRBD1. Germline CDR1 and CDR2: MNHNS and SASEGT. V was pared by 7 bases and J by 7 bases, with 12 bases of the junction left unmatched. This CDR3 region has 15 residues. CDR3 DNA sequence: TGTGCCAGCACCACACTTGGACAGGGTGGTAATGAGCAGTTCTTC. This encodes CASTTLGQGGNEQFF.